This T cell receptor beta chain originates from a study of blood T cell repertoires in COVID-19. Across the study: The study drew acute and convalescent COVID-19 samples from the United States, Italy and Spain. T cells, B-cell-depleted T cells, or PBMCs supplied cDNA or gDNA.

Original handling: The assay estimated nucleated cells by amplifying reference gene primers. Profiled with immunoSEQ multiplex PCR; TCRdb holds only in-frame clones, not every one. That table furnishes V, J and clone size, whereas the DNA furnished D and trimming. The sample lists a few hundred thousand clones; approximately 90% were seen once. CDR3 size: 16 residues. With 3 bases removed from V and 2 bases from J, the gap between germline ends came to 14 bases. Germline V gives CDR1 LNHDA, CDR2 SQIVND (reference sequence). The V and J genes are TRBV19 and TRBJ1-5; D gene uncertain. This clonotype was sampled from a man in his sixties who had recovered from COVID-19. The sample comprised peripheral blood. CDR3 protein: CASSIIAEVRNQPQHF. CDR3 DNA: TGTGCCAGTAGTATTATTGCCGAGGTTCGCAATCAGCCCCAGCATTTT.